These 11 T cell receptor beta chains originate from one sample sequenced in a study of identical twins. Using its own MiXCR run on the 5' RACE reads, TCRdb lists one record per CDR3 protein. The profile covers 1,800,000 or so distinct CDR3 sequences, with less than 35% appearing a single time and around 0.3% taken by the ten largest. Sequencing was performed on cord blood. The receptors were sampled from a newborn girl in good health.

This clonotype was seen at least ten times. The chain combines TRBV29-1 with TRBJ2-3; D is possibly TRBD2 (5 bases). Deletions cut 5 bases from V and 2 bases from J, with 11 bases between. The CDR3 contains 13 residues. Germline CDR1 is SQVTM and CDR2 is ANQGSEA. In DNA form, the CDR3 reads TGCAGCGTTTGGGAGTCCCACACAGATACGCAGTATTTT. Translation: CSVWESHTDTQYF.

This clonotype was found a few times. V gene TRBV20-1 combines with J gene TRBJ2-7; D possibly corresponds to TRBD2 (6 bases). This CDR3 spans 14 amino acids. CDR1 and CDR2 from the germline V gene are DFQATT and SNEGSKA (reference sequence). V shed 6 bases and J shed 0 bases, with 15 bases lying between them. The CDR3 sequence is CSASGTPSSYEQYF. The CDR3 bases are TGCAGTGCGTCCGGGACTCCTAGCTCCTACGAGCAGTACTTC.

A few counts support this clonotype. The V gene is TRBV6-5, the J gene TRBJ1-5, with D possibly being TRBD1 (6 bases). The germline V gene has CDR1 MNHEY and CDR2 SVGAGI. V was shortened by 9 bases and J by 0 bases, with 6 bases between the two germline ends. This CDR3 is 12 amino acids long. CDR3 nucleotide sequence: TGTGCCAGACAGGGTAGCAATCAGCCCCAGCATTTT. This sequence encodes CARQGSNQPQHF.

This clonotype was seen more than once but under ten times. The CDR3 sequence: CATSEEETQYF. CDR3 DNA sequence: TGTGCCACCAGTGAGGAGGAGACCCAGTACTTC. This chain uses TRBV24-1 with TRBJ2-5; no clear D. This CDR3 has 11 amino acids. From germline, CDR1 is KGHDR and CDR2 SFDVKD. V lost 4 bases, J lost 5 bases, and 4 bases lay in between.

This clonotype was seen a few times. The rearrangement links TRBV14 to TRBJ1-6; the D gene is possibly TRBD1 (5 bases). The CDR3 totals 16 residues. Trimming took 2 bases from V and 9 from J, leaving 17 bases between them. The V gene's germline CDR1 is SGHDN and CDR2 FVKESK. CDR3 in DNA: TGTGCCAGCAGCCAACTGCGCGGGGGACTTCTTTCACCCCTCCACTTT. The encoded protein is CASSQLRGGLLSPLHF.

V usage is TRBV27 and J usage is TRBJ1-4, with 10 bases that match TRBD1. Germline CDR1 reads MNHEY; CDR2 reads SMNVEV (reference sequence). Unmatched junction bases numbered 6, after V lost 6 bases and J lost 8 bases. The CDR3 is 14 amino acids. The CDR3 sequence: CASRTGGPGEKLFF. The DNA of the CDR3 is TGTGCCAGCAGGACAGGGGGCCCGGGGGAAAAACTGTTTTTT.

CDR3 in DNA: TGTGCCAGCAGTTTTTTAGGGGCAGATGTGCAGTATTTT. This codes for CASSFLGADVQYF. J is TRBJ2-3 and V is TRBV12-3 or TRBV12-4, with D tentatively TRBD1 (5 bases). V lost 3 bases and J 11 bases, leaving 15 bases between the germline ends. The CDR3 loop spans 13 amino acids.

This clonotype was observed a handful of times. The rearrangement uses TRBV29-1 and TRBJ1-2; weak D call: TRBD1 (5 bases). This CDR3 spans 14 amino acids. V lost 3 bases and J lost 5, with 16 bases in between. Germline loops: CDR1 SQVTM, CDR2 ANQGSEA. The CDR3: CSVEAGLAGYGYTF. For the CDR3, the DNA is TGCAGCGTTGAGGCGGGACTGGCGGGGTATGGCTACACCTTC.

The chain couples TRBV13 to TRBJ2-4, with D hard to call. This CDR3 region has 18 residues. CDR1 PRHDT and CDR2 FYEKMQ come from the germline V gene (reference sequence). The V end lost 0 bases, the J end lost 0 bases, and 15 bases lay between the germline ends. For the CDR3, the DNA is TGTGCCAGCAGCTTAGGCTCCCGACGAGCCCTAGCCAAAAACATTCAGTACTTC. Protein: CASSLGSRRALAKNIQYF.

This clonotype was counted only a few times. This chain links TRBV28 with TRBJ1-2, with 10 bases lining up with TRBD1. V was clipped by 2 bases and J by 6 bases; unmatched bases: 9. The CDR3 sequence is 16 residues long. The germline CDR1 and CDR2 sequences are MDHEN and SYDVKM. The CDR3 reads CASSLAVWDRGNGYTF. The CDR3 DNA reads TGTGCCAGCAGTTTAGCGGTTTGGGACAGGGGCAATGGCTACACCTTC.

This clonotype was counted between two and nine times. The V and J genes are TRBV4-2 and TRBJ2-3; TRBD1 aligns across 9 bases. This CDR3 is built from 18 residues. Germline CDR1 is LGHNA and CDR2 is YNFKEQ. Losses at the gene ends were 0 bases for V and 2 bases for J; bases not matched to a gene: 9. The CDR3 nucleotides are TGTGCCAGCAGCCAAGAAGTTGCCGGGACAGGGCACACAGATACGCAGTATTTT. Protein product: CASSQEVAGTGHTDTQYF.